The 8 T cell receptor beta chains below were found in one sample sequenced in a study of radiation and T cells in renal cell carcinoma. Time point denoted: baseline pretreatment blood. Treatment in this sample: 15 Gy SBRT to primary tumor, nephrectomy 4 weeks later. The method was immunoSEQ multiplex PCR; TCRdb's version includes in-frame clones alone and lacks a portion of them. This sample has 150,000 or so clones, with about 87% found just once. This material consisted of blood, taken from a patient whose treatment included radiotherapy and nephrectomy. These receptors were taken from a woman in her sixties or seventies with renal cell carcinoma.

This chain uses TRBV7-2 with TRBJ2-1; 8 positions match TRBD2. CDR1 and CDR2 from the germline V gene are SGHTA and FQGNSA. The trim removed 1 base at V and 9 bases at J, leaving 5 bases unmatched. The CDR3 spans 14 residues. Here the CDR3 reads CASSLDGGAREQFF. DNA of the CDR3: TGTGCCAGCAGCTTAGACGGGGGGGCTCGTGAGCAGTTCTTC.

The chain combines TRBV2 with TRBJ1-1, with 7 bases that match TRBD1. V lost 6 bases to trimming and J lost 4 bases; unmatched junction nucleotides: 5. Germline CDR1 reads SNHLY; CDR2 reads FYNNEI. The CDR3 extends over 13 amino acids. DNA of the CDR3: TGTGCCAGCAGCGAGGGACAGTCCACTGAAGCTTTCTTT. This translates into CASSEGQSTEAFF.

The rearrangement uses TRBV11-2 and TRBJ1-6, with a tentative D call TRBD1 (5 bases). The CDR3 length is 17 residues. Looked up from germline, CDR1 is SGHAT and CDR2 is FQNNGV. V was cut by 4 bases and J by 0 bases, with 13 bases left in between. This chain's CDR3 is CASSSLEGSSYNSPLHF. The CDR3 nucleotides are TGTGCCAGCAGCTCATTGGAGGGGAGCTCCTATAATTCACCCCTCCACTTT. Full variable domain (missing parts from reference TRBV11-2 and TRBJ1-6): EAGVAQSPRYKIIEKRQSVAFWCNPISGHATLYWYQQILGQGPKLLIQFQNNGVVDDSQLPKDRFSAERLKGVDSTLKIQPAKLEDSAVYLCASSSLEGSSYNSPLHFGNGTRLTVT.

The chain recombines TRBV2 with TRBJ2-6, with TRBD2 as a possible D gene (6 bases). Germline V gene data show CDR1 as SNHLY and CDR2 as FYNNEI. The CDR3 contains 15 residues. The V and J ends lost 6 bases and 1 base respectively, with 10 bases between them. The CDR3 sequence: CASSLGRSGANVLTF. For the CDR3, the DNA is TGTGCCAGCAGCTTAGGGAGGTCTGGGGCCAACGTCCTGACTTTC.

This chain uses TRBV30 with TRBJ2-3; 9 positions match TRBD2. This CDR3 comprises 15 residues. V trimming: 5 bases; J trimming: 4 bases; junction bases outside the gene matches: 10. Germline loops: CDR1 GTSNPN, CDR2 SVGIG (reference sequence). CDR3 sequence reads: CAWSRGGGAADTQYF. The CDR3, as DNA: TGTGCCTGGTCCCGGGGCGGGGGGGCGGCAGATACGCAGTATTTT.

V gene TRBV11-3 combines with J gene TRBJ2-7, with TRBD2 matching over 10 bases. V was pared by 1 base and J by 0 bases, with 6 bases of the junction left unmatched. CDR1 SGHNT and CDR2 YENEEA come from the germline V gene. The CDR3 sequence is 17 residues long. The CDR3 DNA reads TGTGCCAGCAGCTTAGTCTCTCTAGCGGGGGTCTCCTACGAGCAGTACTTC. This codes for CASSLVSLAGVSYEQYF.

CDR3 region: CASSEEGQGYEQYF. In DNA form, the CDR3 reads TGTGCCAGCAGTGAAGAGGGACAGGGCTACGAGCAGTACTTC. This rearrangement joins TRBV2 to TRBJ2-7, with 9 bases aligning to TRBD1. V lost 1 base and J lost 3; bases outside the gene matches: 1. Germline CDR1 SNHLY, CDR2 FYNNEI. This CDR3 spans 14 amino acids.

J is TRBJ2-7 and V is TRBV27; D might be TRBD1 (6 bases). The V gene lost 2 bases and the J gene lost 3 bases, with 8 bases spanning the gap. The CDR3 loop spans 13 amino acids. Per the germline V gene, CDR1 is MNHEY and CDR2 is SMNVEV (reference sequence). CDR3 bases: TGTGCCAGCAGTTTAAGCAGGGGCTACGAGCAGTACTTC. Its translation is CASSLSRGYEQYF.